The present TCR beta chain was sequenced within a study of T-cell reconstitution after alpha-beta-depleted transplantation in children. Overall study findings and caveats: There were reportedly several hundred expanded graft clones from which alpha-beta T cells came about two months after transplant. At the one-year point after transplant, T-cell counts and TCRbeta diversity were found to come mostly from T cells that had been newly produced. Some patients' high day-60 TCRbeta diversity was traced to surviving recipient T cells and thymic progenitors.

With regard to this clonotype: The antigen is undetermined.

Preparation of the TCRbeta library involved a method that used unique molecular identifiers. MiXCR, run by TCRdb on the PCR reads, gives a single entry per CDR3 protein. The data hold 780,000 or so distinct CDR3 sequences, with around 15% observed a single time. CDR3 length: 16 residues. Trimming pared 0 bases from V and 2 bases from J, leaving 14 bases between. The V gene's germline CDR1 is MGHRA and CDR2 YSYEKL. Sequenced here: PBMCs, mostly from graft donor cells, sampled 360 days after TCRalphabeta/CD19-depleted stem cell transplant. The clonotype comes from a male patient aged 10 to 17 who had a stem cell transplant for acute lymphoblastic leukemia, so the T cells may come from the graft donor. This chain connects TRBV4-1 to TRBJ2-7; possible D gene TRBD2, 6 bases. The CDR3 region is CASSQDNRERAYEQYF. The CDR3 coding sequence is TGCGCCAGCAGCCAAGATAATCGGGAGAGGGCCTACGAGCAGTACTTC.